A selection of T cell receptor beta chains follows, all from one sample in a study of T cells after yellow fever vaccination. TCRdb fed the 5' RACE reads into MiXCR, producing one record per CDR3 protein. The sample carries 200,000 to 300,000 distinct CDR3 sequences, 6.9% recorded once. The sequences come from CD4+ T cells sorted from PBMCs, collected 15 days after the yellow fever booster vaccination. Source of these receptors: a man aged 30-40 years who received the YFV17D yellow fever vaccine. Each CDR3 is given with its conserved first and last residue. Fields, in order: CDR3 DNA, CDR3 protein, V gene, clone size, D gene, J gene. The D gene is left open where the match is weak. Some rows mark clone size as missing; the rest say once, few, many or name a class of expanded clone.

TGTGCCAGCAGCCAGCGTCCCTCAGGGGAAAAACTGTTTTTT CASSQRPSGEKLFF TRBV4-2 many - TRBJ1-4
TGTGCCAGCAGTTTAGGGGTTGCACCCCTCCACTTT CASSLGVAPLHF TRBV12-3/TRBV12-4 few - TRBJ1-6
TGTGCCAGCAGCCGCTCAGGGCGGCTAGTCCAAGAGACCCAGTACTTC CASSRSGRLVQETQYF TRBV11-2 few - TRBJ2-5
TGTGCCACCTTGGACAGAGAGAACACTGAAGCTTTCTTT CATLDRENTEAFF TRBV12-3/TRBV12-4 few - TRBJ1-1
TGCGCCAGCAGCCAATACCAGGGTTTCGAGACCCAGTACTTC CASSQYQGFETQYF TRBV4-3 many - TRBJ2-5
TGTGCCAGCTCACCATTAGGGGGTGGCTACACCTTC CASSPLGGGYTF TRBV18 few - TRBJ1-2
TGTGCCAGCAGCTTCGGTTTGGACAATGAGCAGTTCTTC CASSFGLDNEQFF TRBV11-2 many - TRBJ2-1
TGTGCCAGCAGCTTAGCTGGTGGGGCGGGAGGCCACAATGAGCAGTTCTTC CASSLAGGAGGHNEQFF TRBV7-2 - TRBD2 TRBJ2-1
TGCGCCAGCACACCTAGCGGACCCGACACCGGGGAGCTGTTTTTT CASTPSGPDTGELFF TRBV5-1 - TRBD2 TRBJ2-2
TGTGCCAGCAGCTTTTCCGGACGGAGGAGTTACACAGATACGCAGTATTTT CASSFSGRRSYTDTQYF TRBV7-2 few - TRBJ2-3
TGCGCCAGCAGCCAAGATCGAAACAGAGAGGCCAGCTCCATATATTTT CASSQDRNREASSIYF TRBV4-3 - - TRBJ1-3
TGTGCCAGCAGCCACCTCGACAGCCTCGGCGAGCAGTACTTC CASSHLDSLGEQYF TRBV3-1 many - TRBJ2-7
TGTGCCAGCAGCTCCCAAGTAATGAACACTGAAGCTTTCTTT CASSSQVMNTEAFF TRBV7-2 few - TRBJ1-1
TGTGCCAGCAGGCTGACTAGGGATGACTACGAGCAGTACTTC CASRLTRDDYEQYF TRBV7-8 - - TRBJ2-7
TGCAGTGCTTCTACCAACTCTGGGGCCAACGTCCTGACTTTC CSASTNSGANVLTF TRBV20-1 - - TRBJ2-6
TGTGCCAGCAGGACGGGAGAGGCGGCTAGCACTGAAGCTTTCTTT CASRTGEAASTEAFF TRBV12-3/TRBV12-4 few - TRBJ1-1
TGCAGCGTAAGGGGACAAACGGGGACCCAGTACTTC CSVRGQTGTQYF TRBV29-1 many - TRBJ2-5
TGTGCCAGCAGCTCAGACGGAGGGTGGCAAGAGACCCAGTACTTC CASSSDGGWQETQYF TRBV7-9 - - TRBJ2-5
TGTGCCAGCAGTTGGGAAGACTCCCCGAATGGTGAGCAGTTCTTC CASSWEDSPNGEQFF TRBV5-6 many - TRBJ2-1
TGCGCCAGCAGCCTTTCCGGGACCGGCCCTGAAGCTTTCTTT CASSLSGTGPEAFF TRBV5-1 - - TRBJ1-1
TGTGCCAGCAGTTCTCGGGGTGACAATGAGCAGTTCTTC CASSSRGDNEQFF TRBV6-5 many - TRBJ2-1
TGTGCCAGCAGTGACGGGGGGCCCCATCAGCCCCAGCATTTT CASSDGGPHQPQHF TRBV6-2/TRBV6-3 - - TRBJ1-5
TGTGCCAGCAGCGTCGGGACAGGAGGACCAGAAAAACTGTTTTTT CASSVGTGGPEKLFF TRBV7-9 many TRBD1 TRBJ1-4
TGTGCCAGCACGACCGGGACAGGACGTTCTGGAAACACCATATATTTT CASTTGTGRSGNTIYF TRBV9 few TRBD1 TRBJ1-3
TGTGCCAGCAGCTTAACGTCCTACGAGCAGTACTTC CASSLTSYEQYF TRBV7-2 many - TRBJ2-7
TGTGCCATCAGTGAGTCAGTCGACAGCTACAATGAGCAGTTCTTC CAISESVDSYNEQFF TRBV10-3 - - TRBJ2-1
TGCGCCAGCAGCTCTCAATTCACCTCTGGGGCCAACGTCCTGACTTTC CASSSQFTSGANVLTF TRBV4-3 - - TRBJ2-6
TGCAGTGCCCGAAAACTGGACGGCCTGAACGGAGAGACCCAGTACTTC CSARKLDGLNGETQYF TRBV20-1 few - TRBJ2-5
TGCGCCAGCAGCGGACGCCCTGAATCAAATTCACCCCTCCACTTT CASSGRPESNSPLHF TRBV5-1 - - TRBJ1-6
TGTGCCGGCAGCGGTGGACTGGAGAATTTGCAGTATTTT CAGSGGLENLQYF TRBV5-4 - - TRBJ2-3
TGTGCCAGCAGCCGACATCCCGACAGGGGGCGCGAGACCCAGTACTTC CASSRHPDRGRETQYF TRBV21-1 few - TRBJ2-5
TGTGCCAGCAGCTTAGCCGGGTTGAGTAAGACCCAGTACTTC CASSLAGLSKTQYF TRBV7-2 many - TRBJ2-5
TGTGCCACCAGTGATTCGGGCAGGGGCCTCAATGAGCAGTTCTTC CATSDSGRGLNEQFF TRBV24-1 - - TRBJ2-1
TGTGCCAGCAGCCCACAGACTTCTGGGGCCAACGTCCTGACTTTC CASSPQTSGANVLTF TRBV7-2 many - TRBJ2-6
TGCGCCAGCAGGATACAGACTAGCACAGATACGCAGTATTTT CASRIQTSTDTQYF TRBV5-1 - - TRBJ2-3
TGTGCCAGCAGCGCAGGACAGGGGGCGGGCACCGGGGAGCTGTTTTTT CASSAGQGAGTGELFF TRBV5-4 - TRBD1 TRBJ2-2
TGTGCCACCAGCAGAGACCCTAGCACAGATACGCAGTATTTT CATSRDPSTDTQYF TRBV15 few - TRBJ2-3
TGCGCCAGCAGCTTGGCGGGGGTTAGCACAGATACGCAGTATTTT CASSLAGVSTDTQYF TRBV5-1 many - TRBJ2-3
TGTGCCAGCAGTAAGGGACAGGTATATGGCTACACCTTC CASSKGQVYGYTF TRBV12-3/TRBV12-4 few TRBD1 TRBJ1-2
TGCGCCAGCAGCTTGGGACAGGGACCTCTATGGAATGAGCAGTTCTTC CASSLGQGPLWNEQFF TRBV5-1 - TRBD1 TRBJ2-1
TGTGCCACCAGCAGAGACCGGGGGCAGACCCAGTACTTC CATSRDRGQTQYF TRBV15 few - TRBJ2-5
TGTGCCATCAGTGCCGTTGAATTTGAGACCCAGTACTTC CAISAVEFETQYF TRBV10-3 - - TRBJ2-5
TGTGCCAGCAGGGACCTTACCGCGGGCCGGGAGACCCAGTACTTC CASRDLTAGRETQYF TRBV28 - - TRBJ2-5
TGTGCCAGCAGCCAAAATCAGGCGGGACTATTTTCAGATACGCAGTATTTT CASSQNQAGLFSDTQYF TRBV14 few TRBD2 TRBJ2-3
TGTGCCAGCAGCTTAAGGAGCGGGACCCACGAGCAGTACTTC CASSLRSGTHEQYF TRBV7-2 - TRBD2 TRBJ2-7
TGTGCCAGCAGCCTCGTCCACACAGATACGCAGTATTTT CASSLVHTDTQYF TRBV5-6 - - TRBJ2-3
TGCAGTGCTTTTACCCCAATAGGGGAGACCCAGTACTTC CSAFTPIGETQYF TRBV20-1 - - TRBJ2-5
TGCAGTGCTTACCGGGACTCCCGAGGCTACGAGCAGTACTTC CSAYRDSRGYEQYF TRBV20-1 few - TRBJ2-7
TGTGCCAGCTCACCCTCGGGACGGGATGTGCTAAATGAGCAGTTCTTC CASSPSGRDVLNEQFF TRBV18 - - TRBJ2-1
TGTGCCAGCAGCTTAGTTGGCCGCGGAACCGGGGAGCTGTTTTTT CASSLVGRGTGELFF TRBV7-2 many - TRBJ2-2
TGCAGCGTCTTGACTAGCGGGGAGGGGGAGCGGTTCTTC CSVLTSGEGERFF TRBV29-1 many TRBD2 TRBJ2-1